A single sample gave rise to the 20 T cell receptor beta chains below, sequenced in a study of OX40 agonist ivuxolimab in advanced cancers. The repertoire was sequenced with immunoSEQ multiplex PCR; TCRdb's copy has only in-frame clones and lacks some. This sample has roughly 68,000 clones, with roughly 90% found just once. Source: CD4+ or CD8+ T cells sorted from blood, taken in a trial of the OX40 agonist ivuxolimab. These receptors originate from an adult with an advanced solid tumor such as melanoma, head and neck, liver or kidney cancer.

The CDR3, as DNA: TGTGCCAGCATGCGGGAGATCCACAATGAGCAGTTCTTC. Translation: CASMREIHNEQFF. This rearrangement joins TRBV2 to TRBJ2-1; 7 bases are a match to TRBD2. The germline gives CDR1 SNHLY, CDR2 FYNNEI. CDR3 size: 13 residues. Losses at the gene ends were 7 bases for V and 5 bases for J; bases not matched to a gene: 5.

The chain joins TRBV6-5 to TRBJ2-7; 9 bases are shared with TRBD1. Germline assignment: CDR1 MNHEY and CDR2 SVGAGI. The CDR3 is made up of 12 amino acids. V trimming: 6 bases; J trimming: 4 bases; junction bases outside the gene matches: 1. CDR3 in amino acids: CASRQGAYEQYF. In DNA form, the CDR3 reads TGTGCCAGCAGACAGGGGGCTTACGAGCAGTACTTC.

V is TRBV4-1 and J is TRBJ2-7; TRBD1 agrees at 8 bases. This CDR3 region has 18 residues. Germline V gene lookup returns CDR1 MGHRA and CDR2 YSYEKL. Unmatched junction bases numbered 14, after V lost 0 bases and J lost 4 bases. As DNA, the CDR3 is TGCGCCAGCAGCCAAGAAGTTATGGTATTGGGACAGGTTTACGAGCAGTACTTC. Translating gives CASSQEVMVLGQVYEQYF.

The chain carries TRBV7-9 and TRBJ2-7; D is perhaps TRBD1 (6 bases). V lost 5 bases, J lost 2 bases, and 13 bases lay in between. The CDR3 contains 14 residues. Per the germline V gene, CDR1 is SEHNR and CDR2 is FQNEAQ (reference sequence). Here the CDR3 DNA reads TGTGCCAGCAGCCCCGGGACAACCACCTACGAGCAGTACTTC. This encodes CASSPGTTTYEQYF. Full variable domain (outside the CDR3, taken from reference TRBV7-9 and TRBJ2-7): DTGVSQNPRHKITKRGQNVTFRCDPISEHNRLYWYRQTLGQGPEFLTYFQNEAQLEKSRLLSDRFSAERPKGSFSTLEIQRTEQGDSAMYLCASSPGTTTYEQYFGPGTRLTVT.

The chain joins TRBV6-4 to TRBJ2-1; a possible D gene is TRBD2 (6 bases). CDR1 and CDR2 (germline): MRHNA, SNTAGT. The CDR3 spans 17 residues. Trimming removed 4 bases at V and 0 bases at J, with 16 bases between. The CDR3 sequence: CASSVGSGPSSYNEQFF. The CDR3 region has the DNA TGTGCCAGCAGTGTAGGTAGCGGCCCTTCCTCCTACAATGAGCAGTTCTTC.

This clone was detected only once. Here the CDR3 reads CASSLSNLGGNIQYF. The CDR3 DNA follows: TGTGCCAGCAGCTTATCAAACCTGGGAGGAAACATTCAGTACTTC. The V call is TRBV7-9, the J call TRBJ2-4; the D gene is possibly TRBD2 (6 bases). This CDR3 region has 15 residues. The V gene's germline CDR1 is SEHNR and CDR2 FQNEAQ (reference sequence). Trimming took off 2 bases at V and 6 bases at J, with 14 bases between the two ends.

The chain employs TRBV19 and TRBJ2-3; 8 nucleotides match TRBD1. Unmatched junction bases numbered 5, after V lost 6 bases and J lost 0 bases. The germline V gene encodes CDR1 LNHDA and CDR2 SQIVND (reference sequence). This CDR3 is 15 amino acids long. The CDR3 protein is CASSSRQGSTDTQYF. The DNA for the CDR3 is TGTGCCAGTAGCAGTCGACAGGGGAGCACAGATACGCAGTATTTT. Full variable domain (missing parts from reference TRBV19 and TRBJ2-3): DGGITQSPKYLFRKEGQNVTLSCEQNLNHDAMYWYRQDPGQGLRLIYYSQIVNDFQKGDIAEGYSVSREKKESFPLTVTSAQKNPTAFYLCASSSRQGSTDTQYFGPGTRLTVL.

CDR3 DNA sequence: TGTGCCTGGACGCGTGGGGGACTGATCACAGATACGCAGTATTTT. Protein product: CAWTRGGLITDTQYF. The chain joins TRBV30 to TRBJ2-3, with a weak D call TRBD2 (6 bases). The V and J ends lost 4 bases and 2 bases respectively, with 16 bases between them. The CDR3 sequence is 15 residues long. The germline CDR1 and CDR2 sequences are GTSNPN and SVGIG (reference sequence).

The rearrangement links TRBV7-8 to TRBJ1-1; a weak D match, TRBD1 (5 bases). Trimming cost V 3 bases and J 3 bases, with 14 bases left between them. The CDR3 spans 15 residues. CDR1 and CDR2 from the germline V gene are SGHVS and FQNEAQ. The DNA of the CDR3 is TGTGCCAGCAGCTTGGGATGGGACGTTTACACTGAAGCTTTCTTT. Its translation: CASSLGWDVYTEAFF.

This chain connects TRBV5-1 to TRBJ2-1; a weak D match, TRBD2 (5 bases). The CDR3 contains 14 residues. Germline V lookup: CDR1 SGHRS, CDR2 YFSETQ. V lost 2 bases and J 2 bases, leaving 8 bases between the germline ends. The CDR3 reads CASSFPGTYNEQFF. The DNA for the CDR3 is TGCGCCAGCAGCTTTCCGGGGACCTACAATGAGCAGTTCTTC.

The chain recombines TRBV4-1 with TRBJ2-3; TRBD2 matches 8 bases. Looked up from germline, CDR1 is MGHRA and CDR2 is YSYEKL. J was trimmed by 0 bases and V by 5 bases; bases with no gene match: 4. The CDR3 length is 15 residues. In nucleotides, the CDR3 is TGCGCCAGCAGCGCGGGGGGCGGTAGCACAGATACGCAGTATTTT. The encoded protein is CASSAGGGSTDTQYF.

The CDR3 reads CASSDSASGTYEQFF. CDR3 nucleotide sequence: TGTGCCAGCAGTGACTCTGCTAGCGGGACATATGAGCAGTTCTTC. The genes are TRBV6-4 and TRBJ2-1; 9 bases are a match to TRBD2. The CDR3 is 15 residues long. Trimming cost V 0 bases and J 8 bases; bases outside gene matches: 5. CDR1 and CDR2 (germline): MRHNA, SNTAGT.

The rearrangement uses TRBV11-3 and TRBJ1-2; perhaps TRBD1 as D (6 bases). Per germline, CDR1 SGHNT and CDR2 YENEEA. The CDR3 is made up of 13 amino acids. V lost 5 bases and J lost 4, with 11 bases in between. The chain's CDR3 is CASSMDRGYGYTF. The CDR3 DNA sequence: TGTGCCAGCAGCATGGACAGAGGCTATGGCTACACCTTC.

This sequence joins TRBV6-5 and TRBJ2-5; no definite D call. Per the germline V gene, CDR1 is MNHEY and CDR2 is SVGAGI. The CDR3 extends over 12 amino acids. V dropped 8 bases and J dropped 5 bases, with 12 bases sitting between them. The CDR3: CASRSLSETQYF. In DNA, the CDR3 is TGTGCCAGCCGTTCCCTGAGCGAGACCCAGTACTTC.

To note about this clone: The germline gene is not matched at one end of the junction; a read error may be the cause. The rearrangement uses TRBV7-7 and TRBJ2-5; D unclear. In germline, CDR1 is SSHAT, CDR2 FNYEAQ (reference sequence). The CDR3 extends over 13 amino acids. The CDR3 DNA follows: TGTGCTAGCAGCTTAACACAAGGAGAGACCCAGTACTTC. The encoded protein is CASSLTQGETQYF.

The chain joins TRBV5-4 to TRBJ1-2; 10 nucleotides match TRBD1. V lost 3 bases, J lost 3 bases, and 11 bases stayed unmatched. The V gene's germline CDR1 is SGHNT and CDR2 YYREEE (reference sequence). The length of the CDR3 is 17 residues. Here the CDR3 DNA reads TGTGCCAGCAGCTCAAAAGCCGGGGGGACAGGGGACTATGGCTACACCTTC. It encodes CASSSKAGGTGDYGYTF.

The V and J genes are TRBV2 and TRBJ2-7, with 11 bases matching TRBD1. The germline gives CDR1 SNHLY, CDR2 FYNNEI. Losses at the gene ends were 11 bases for V and 6 bases for J; bases not matched to a gene: 6. CDR3 length equals 12 residues. CDR3 bases: TGTGCCGGCTGGACAGGGGGCAGCGAGCAGTACTTC. Translating it yields CAGWTGGSEQYF.

CDR3 nucleotide sequence: TGTGCCAGCACTAACTCATACCAGGTGAGGGAGACCCAGTACTTC. Translated, it gives CASTNSYQVRETQYF. The V call is TRBV5-6, the J call TRBJ2-5; D gene unclear. The V end was cut by 6 bases, the J end by 5 bases, with 20 bases between. The CDR3 totals 15 residues. Per germline, CDR1 SGHDT and CDR2 YYEEEE.

This chain joins TRBV6-5 and TRBJ1-4; D is unclear. The germline V gene encodes CDR1 MNHEY and CDR2 SVGAGI. The CDR3 loop spans 14 amino acids. V was shortened by 0 bases and J by 13 bases, with 15 bases between the two germline ends. CDR3 nucleotide sequence: TGTGCCAGCAGTTACTCGAAGGGAGACGGCGCACTGTTTTTT. This translates into CASSYSKGDGALFF.

This chain joins TRBV6-5 and TRBJ1-2, with D tentatively TRBD1 (5 bases). Trimming removed 5 bases from V and 7 bases from J, with 17 bases in between. From germline, CDR1 is MNHEY and CDR2 SVGAGI. This CDR3 has 14 amino acids. The CDR3 DNA reads TGTGCCAGCAGTCCTCTACTACCGGGGGGTGGCTACACCTTC. This encodes CASSPLLPGGGYTF.